A selection of T cell receptor beta chains follows, all from one sample in a study of shared clonotypes between healthy human individuals. Some clones are missing from TCRdb's copy, which holds only in-frame ones; the method was immunoSEQ multiplex PCR. Of some 580,000 clones in the sample, more than 95% were seen once. Source material: naive CD4+ T cells sorted from blood. These TCRs come from a woman aged 25 to 39 in good health. Both conserved end residues are part of each CDR3. A D gene is named only where the DNA matches it firmly. A clone size is listed for some rows: how often the clone was seen (once, few, many), or a class if it is expanded.

CDR3 length	J gene	clone size	D gene	V gene	CDR3 DNA	CDR3 protein
13	TRBJ2-5	.	TRBD2	TRBV2	TGTGCCAGCGTGGGGACTAGCGGGAGGTCCCAGTACTTC	CASVGTSGRSQYF
17	TRBJ1-5	.	TRBD1	TRBV6-9	TGTGCCAGCAGATTCTCCGGGACAGGTCATAGCAATCAGCCCCAGCATTTT	CASRFSGTGHSNQPQHF
13	TRBJ1-2	.	TRBD1	TRBV5-1	TGCGCCAGCACCGGACAGGGCGCAGGAGGCTACACCTTC	CASTGQGAGGYTF
16	TRBJ2-7	.	TRBD2	TRBV5-4	TGTGCCAGCAGCTTGAGTGCGGGAGATCCCCTCTACGAGCAGTACTTC	CASSLSAGDPLYEQYF
17	TRBJ1-1	few	TRBD1	TRBV4-2	TGTGCCAGCAGCCATAGGCGACAGGGAAACATGAACACTGAAGCTTTCTTT	CASSHRRQGNMNTEAFF
15	TRBJ1-2	.	.	TRBV19	TGTGCCAGTAGTCTGCAGGATCCAAGACTTCATGGCTACACCTTC	CASSLQDPRLHGYTF
15	TRBJ2-1	.	.	TRBV6-5	TGTGCCAGCAGCCGTGAGGGTAGCTCCTACAATGAGCAGTTCTTC	CASSREGSSYNEQFF
16	TRBJ2-6	.	.	TRBV5-1	TGCGCCAGCAGCGCCAGGGGCCCTCCCGGGGCCAACGTCCTGACTTTC	CASSARGPPGANVLTF
14	TRBJ1-5	.	.	TRBV5-5	TGTGCCAGCAGCCCTTACACTAGCAATCAGCCCCAGCATTTT	CASSPYTSNQPQHF
15	TRBJ1-2	.	TRBD1	TRBV28	TGTGCCAGCAGTTTAACCGGGACAGGGAGGAGTGGCTACACCTTC	CASSLTGTGRSGYTF
16	TRBJ1-6	.	.	TRBV19	TGTGCCAGTAGCCTCTCGACAGGAACGGGAAGTTCACCCCTCCACTTT	CASSLSTGTGSSPLHF
16	TRBJ2-2	.	TRBD1	TRBV7-3	TGTGCCAGCAGCTTAGTCGGGACAGGGAACACCGGGGAGCTGTTTTTT	CASSLVGTGNTGELFF
12	TRBJ2-3	.	.	TRBV29-1	TGCAGCGTTGAAAAGGAGTCAGATACGCAGTATTTT	CSVEKESDTQYF
15	TRBJ2-7	.	.	TRBV5-5	TGTGCCAGCAGCTTGGCCATCAGCGACGTCTACGAGCAGTACTTC	CASSLAISDVYEQYF
15	TRBJ2-1	.	TRBD2	TRBV27	TGTGCCAGCAGACGAACTAGCGGGGAATACAATGAGCAGTTCTTC	CASRRTSGEYNEQFF
15	TRBJ2-7	.	.	TRBV10-3	TGTGCCATCAGTGAGTCTGGACAGAGCTCCTACGAGCAGTACTTC	CAISESGQSSYEQYF
15	TRBJ2-2	.	TRBD1	TRBV6-4	TGTGCCAGCAGCAGGGACAGCCTGAACACCGGGGAGCTGTTTTTT	CASSRDSLNTGELFF
15	TRBJ2-7	.	.	TRBV11-1	TGTGCCAGCAGCGAGGCCGGAGCTGGGGGGTACGAGCAGTACTTC	CASSEAGAGGYEQYF
14	TRBJ1-4	.	.	TRBV5-1	TGCGCCAGCAGCTTCGGGACGAGAGATGAAAAACTGTTTTTT	CASSFGTRDEKLFF
16	TRBJ1-2	.	TRBD1	TRBV6-4	TGTGCCAGCAGCCCCGGGACAGGGCAGTTGGTGTATGGCTACACCTTC	CASSPGTGQLVYGYTF
15	TRBJ1-1	.	.	TRBV28	TGTGCCAGCAGTTCTCCACAGGGAGGGGGCACTGAAGCTTTCTTT	CASSSPQGGGTEAFF
18	TRBJ1-5	.	.	TRBV5-8	TGTGCCAGCAGCTTGGTCGCAGGGACGATATATAGCAATCAGCCCCAGCATTTT	CASSLVAGTIYSNQPQHF
15	TRBJ1-5	.	TRBD1	TRBV10-2	TGCGCCAGCAGTGAGCCCCACAGGGGGAATCAGCCCCAGCATTTT	CASSEPHRGNQPQHF
19	TRBJ2-5	.	TRBD1	TRBV5-1	TGCGCCAGCAGCTACGGGCTGACTTCCGGGACAGGGGATCCAGAGACCCAGTACTTC	CASSYGLTSGTGDPETQYF
14	TRBJ2-2	once	.	TRBV6-5	TGTGCCAGCTCAGGGGTATCAGATCCCGGGGAGCTGTTTTTT	CASSGVSDPGELFF
17	TRBJ1-2	.	TRBD1	TRBV11-2	TGTGCCAGCAGCTCCACCAGGGGGGGGGAACCGAACTATGGCTACACCTTC	CASSSTRGGEPNYGYTF
14	TRBJ1-2	.	TRBD1	TRBV28	TGTGCCAGCAGTTTAGGACAGGGGAGCTATGGCTACACCTTC	CASSLGQGSYGYTF
16	TRBJ1-3	.	.	TRBV5-6	TGTGCCAGCAGCTTGACAGGGCCTTTCTCTGGAAACACCATATATTTT	CASSLTGPFSGNTIYF